This T cell receptor (beta chain) was profiled in a study of T cells in Graves' hyperthyroidism and ophthalmopathy. About the research overall: At initial diagnosis, before any treatment had begun, peripheral blood was obtained.

RNA transcripts gave rise to amplified TCR beta CDR3 regions. TCR CDR3 regions were first amplified by RT-PCR with HTBI primers. TCRdb re-analysed the multiplex PCR reads in MiXCR, keeping a single row per CDR3 protein. The sample includes nearly 750,000 distinct CDR3 sequences, around 40% of them seen just once. Germline V lookup: CDR1 WNHNN, CDR2 SYGVQD (reference sequence). This CDR3 region has 15 residues. To note about this clonotype: One end of the junction fails to match germline, which may point to a read error.

The specimen was blood. The rearrangement joins TRBV10-1 to TRBJ2-7; D may match TRBD1 or TRBD2 (6 bases each). The clonotype originates from a woman aged 35 to 49 with Graves' hyperthyroidism. In DNA, the CDR3 is TGCGCCAGCAGTGACGGGACGGGGGCAGCCTACGAGCAGCACTTC. Amino acid sequence: CASSDGTGAAYEQHF.